This TCR beta chain was captured by sequencing in a study of OX40 agonist ivuxolimab in advanced cancers. About the investigation overall: Ivuxolimab was a fully human IgG2 agonistic monoclonal antibody targeting the costimulatory receptor OX40 (CD134). Three dose-escalation patients achieved partial responses, one with hepatocellular carcinoma and two with cutaneous melanoma. Intravenous ivuxolimab was administered to patients every 2 weeks at six dose levels: 0.01, 0.1, 0.3, 1.5, 3 and 10 mg/kg. In the dose-escalation cohort, more than 80% of patients were male, and the mean age was approximately 60 years with a range of roughly 23 to 90. The paper covers the monotherapy dose-escalation part of the phase I ivuxolimab trial, which included N of about 50 patients. Prior anti-PD-1, anti-PD-L1 or anti-CTLA-4 therapy was permitted, and checkpoint inhibitors had been received by more than 35% of dose-escalation patients. Of the approximately 50 patients in dose escalation, some 20 had hepatocellular carcinoma, some 15 had melanoma, 9 had renal cell carcinoma and 9 had head and neck cancer. Peripheral TCRbeta sequencing aimed to test whether ivuxolimab altered TCR sequence diversity and caused clonal T-cell expansion.

In the germline V gene, CDR1 corresponds to ENHRY and CDR2 to SYGVKD. Spanning cysteine to phenylalanine, the CDR3 consists of 12 amino acids. Solely the CDR3 DNA is kept, with 36 bases framed from the first base. Ends trimmed: V by 4 bases, J by 6 bases; bases unmatched to a gene: 2. Genomic DNA was isolated from the sorted cells so that the TCRbeta CDR3 region could be sequenced. TCRbeta CDR3 regions were sequenced using the immunoSEQ Assay. Imported from immuneACCESS, the table was reduced by TCRdb to in-frame sequences with V and J called. These copies leave out some clones; in studies compared against another copy, an unresolved V gene accounts for under half, and the cause of the remainder is not known. Recorded for this sample are about 30,000 clones; approximately 88% of them occurred a single time. Of the sample, 20% to 25% is held by the ten largest clones. Points the paper makes about the study in general: After ivuxolimab, CD8+ T cells had more expanded clones than CD4+ T cells on average. Low levels of normalized T-cell clonal expansion were also seen in some patients who did not respond. Antigen specificity was not determined for the clonally expanded peripheral T cells. At doses from 0.1 to 3.0 mg/kg, clonal expansion was seen in both CD4+ and CD8+ blood T cells between baseline and week 6. In partial responders in the 0.1-3.0 mg/kg groups, normalized peripheral clonal expansion was found to be among the lowest, especially among CD8+ T cells.

A few counts support this clone. The clone's antigen remains unknown. No base quality values were provided; no much bigger clone lies one nucleotide off. Patients with autoimmune disease history or receiving systemic immunosuppression were excluded from the trial. Peripheral blood for TCR sequencing was collected from all dose cohorts at baseline, on cycle 4 day 1, and on cycle 7 day 1. The samples were drawn from a first-in-human, open-label, multicenter phase I dose-escalation trial of ivuxolimab. Adults with locally advanced or metastatic melanoma, renal cell, hepatocellular, or head and neck squamous cell carcinoma were enrolled in the trial. Before TCR sequencing, CD4+ T cells and CD8+ T cells from peripheral blood were sorted into separate populations.

The sequencing here drew on CD4+ or CD8+ T cells sorted from blood, taken in a trial of the OX40 agonist ivuxolimab. This clonotype was sampled from an adult with an advanced solid tumor such as melanoma, head and neck, liver or kidney cancer. The rearranged segments are TRBV10-3 and TRBJ1-1; TRBD1 agrees with 7 junctional bases. The CDR3 region has the sequence CAISGQGSEAFF. The DNA is as follows: TGTGCCATCAGTGGACAGGGCTCTGAAGCTTTCTTT.